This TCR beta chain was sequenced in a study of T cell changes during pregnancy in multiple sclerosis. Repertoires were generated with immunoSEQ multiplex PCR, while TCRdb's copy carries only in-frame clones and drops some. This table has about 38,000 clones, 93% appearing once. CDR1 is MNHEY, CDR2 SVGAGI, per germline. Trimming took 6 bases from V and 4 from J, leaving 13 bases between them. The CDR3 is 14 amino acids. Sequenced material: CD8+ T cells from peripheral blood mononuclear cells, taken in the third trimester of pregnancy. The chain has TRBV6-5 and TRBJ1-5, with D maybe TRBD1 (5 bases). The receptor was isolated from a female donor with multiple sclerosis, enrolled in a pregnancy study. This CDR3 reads CASRGGTGNQPQHF. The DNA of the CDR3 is TGTGCCAGCAGGGGCGGGACGGGAAATCAGCCCCAGCATTTT.